This is a list of T cell receptor beta chains from one sample in a study of regulatory T cells in long-lasting Graves disease. From the multiplex PCR reads, TCRdb called clonotypes with MiXCR, one entry per CDR3 protein. The sample has approximately 560,000 distinct CDR3 sequences, 15% to 20% seen once. In addition, the sample was reused for a study of T cells in Graves' hyperthyroidism and ophthalmopathy.

The starting material was peripheral blood mononuclear cells (PBMCs), obtained at new diagnosis, from a patient treated with antithyroid drugs. These receptors all stem from a man younger than 35 with Graves disease. CDR3s include the opening cysteine and the closing phenylalanine or tryptophan. D genes are given only for firm matches. A clone size is listed for some rows: how often the clone was seen (once, few, many), or a class if it is expanded.

clone_size j_call d_call v_call cdr3_nt cdr3_aa
NA TRBJ1-2 TRBD1 TRBV6-5 TGTGCCAGCAGTTACTCGCCGGGACAGGGCCTCTATGGCTACACCTTC CASSYSPGQGLYGYTF
many TRBJ1-1 NA TRBV28 TGTGCCAGCAGTCAAACCGGGACATACACTGAAGCTTTCTTT CASSQTGTYTEAFF
NA TRBJ1-1 NA TRBV12-3/TRBV12-4 TGTGCCAGCAGTTCTGAGACAGCTGAAGCTTTCTTT CASSSETAEAFF
few TRBJ2-1 NA TRBV7-9 TGTGCCAGCAGCCCACGATCCGGGGGCGGATACAATGAGCAGTTCTTC CASSPRSGGGYNEQFF
few TRBJ1-2 TRBD1 TRBV5-6 TGTGCCAGCAGCTTGCCGACAGGGGGCTTCTATGGCTACACCTTC CASSLPTGGFYGYTF
few TRBJ2-5 TRBD1 TRBV3-1 TGTGCCAGCAGCCAAGAGGGTAAGGGACAGGCGTACCAAGAGACCCAGTACTTC CASSQEGKGQAYQETQYF
many TRBJ1-2 NA TRBV12-3/TRBV12-4 TGTGCCAGCAGTTTGGGGGAGATCTATGGCTACACCTTC CASSLGEIYGYTF
few TRBJ2-1 TRBD2 TRBV18 TGTGCCAGCTCACCGCAGACTAGCGGGAACTACAATGAGCAGTTCTTC CASSPQTSGNYNEQFF
many TRBJ1-2 NA TRBV2 TGTGCCAGCGAAAGAGACACTAACTATGGCTACACCTTC CASERDTNYGYTF
NA TRBJ2-1 TRBD2 TRBV19 TGTGCCAGTAGGAGGGGACTAGCGGTGAGCTCCTACAATGAGCAGTTCTTC CASRRGLAVSSYNEQFF
NA TRBJ2-1 TRBD2 TRBV5-1 TGCGCCAGCACCCCCCTAGCGGACTCCTACAATGAGCAGTTCTTC CASTPLADSYNEQFF
few TRBJ1-6 NA TRBV20-1 TGCAGTGCTAGATGGGGACGGAATAATTCACCCCTCCACTTT CSARWGRNNSPLHF
NA TRBJ1-5 NA TRBV29-1 TGCAGCGTTGTTAGCCCCGGGGGTAATCAGCCCCAGCATTTT CSVVSPGGNQPQHF
NA TRBJ2-1 TRBD2 TRBV6-5 TGTGCCAGCAGTTACTTTTCGCCGACTAGCTCTTCCTACAATGAGCAGTTCTTC CASSYFSPTSSSYNEQFF
many TRBJ2-7 TRBD1 TRBV5-1 TGCGCCAGCAGTTCTCCGGGACAGGCAGAAAGAGGTCGTAACGAGCAGTACTTC CASSSPGQAERGRNEQYF
NA TRBJ2-7 NA TRBV19 TGTGCCAGTAAGGAAGGTCCTTCCCCGGTTTACGAGCAGTACTTC CASKEGPSPVYEQYF
many TRBJ1-1 TRBD1 TRBV13 TGTGCCAGCACCCCCTTTTCCGGGACAGAAAACACTGAAGCTTTCTTT CASTPFSGTENTEAFF
few TRBJ2-6 NA TRBV7-2 TGTGCCAGCAGCTTAGGCGGTGGGTACTCTGGGGCCAACGTCCTGACTTTC CASSLGGGYSGANVLTF
NA TRBJ1-1 NA TRBV4-1 TGCGCCAGCAGCCAAGATATTAGGGGGGCGAACACTGAAGCTTTCTTT CASSQDIRGANTEAFF
NA TRBJ1-5 TRBD1 TRBV7-9 TGTGCCAGCAGCTCAGACAGGGATCGCCAGCCCCAGCATTTT CASSSDRDRQPQHF
many TRBJ2-1 TRBD2 TRBV28 TGTGCCAGCAGTTTATCGCCCCGCGGGGGAGGGAGCTCCTACAATGAGCAGTTCTTC CASSLSPRGGGSSYNEQFF
NA TRBJ1-2 NA TRBV7-8 TGTGCCAGCAGCCTCCGACAGGATGGCTACACCTTC CASSLRQDGYTF
few TRBJ2-7 NA TRBV5-1 TGCGCCAGCAGCTTTACCCCCGACTCCTACGAGCAGTACTTC CASSFTPDSYEQYF
NA TRBJ1-1 TRBD1 TRBV29-1 TGCAGCACACGTGGGTCGGACAGGCGAATGAACACTGAAGCTTTCTTT CSTRGSDRRMNTEAFF
few TRBJ2-1 TRBD2 TRBV20-1 TGCAGTGCTCTTTTAGCGGGAGGGATCTACAATGAGCAGTTCTTC CSALLAGGIYNEQFF
many TRBJ2-1 NA TRBV10-2 TGCGCCAGCGCTCTAGACAATGAGCAGTTCTTC CASALDNEQFF
many TRBJ1-1 TRBD1 TRBV7-3 TGTGCCAGCAGCGACAGGGAGGAAACTGAAGCTTTCTTT CASSDREETEAFF
many TRBJ1-1 NA TRBV2 TGTGCCAGCAGCAGATCTACTAACACTGAAGCTTTCTTT CASSRSTNTEAFF
NA TRBJ1-5 TRBD1 TRBV12-3/TRBV12-4 TGTGCCAGCAGCACAGGGGGTGTCAATCAGCCCCAGCATTTT CASSTGGVNQPQHF
few TRBJ2-3 NA TRBV20-1 TGCAGTGCTGACCCGGATACAGATACGCAGTATTTT CSADPDTDTQYF
NA TRBJ2-3 NA TRBV11-3 TGTGCCAGCAACCAAACAGGCGATACGCAGTATTTT CASNQTGDTQYF
many TRBJ1-1 NA TRBV30 TGTGCCTGGAGTTACACTGAAGCTTTCTTT CAWSYTEAFF
many TRBJ2-7 NA TRBV10-3 TGTGCCATCAGTGACGGTAAGGCGGGCAAAATCTACGAGCAGTACTTC CAISDGKAGKIYEQYF
many TRBJ2-7 NA TRBV28 TGTGCCAGCAGTTTAAAATTGGGAGCGAGACTATCCTACGAGCAGTACTTC CASSLKLGARLSYEQYF
many TRBJ2-7 NA TRBV30 TGTGCCTGGAGTGTAACGTCCTCCTACGAGCAGTACTTC CAWSVTSSYEQYF
NA TRBJ2-7 NA TRBV7-3 TGTGCCAGCAGCCCCGACAGATCTAGCTCCTACGTGCAGTACTTC CASSPDRSSSYVQYF
many TRBJ1-5 TRBD1 TRBV18 TGTGCCAGCTCACCAGCCCGGGACAGCCTTCCAGGCAATCAGCCCCAGCATTTT CASSPARDSLPGNQPQHF